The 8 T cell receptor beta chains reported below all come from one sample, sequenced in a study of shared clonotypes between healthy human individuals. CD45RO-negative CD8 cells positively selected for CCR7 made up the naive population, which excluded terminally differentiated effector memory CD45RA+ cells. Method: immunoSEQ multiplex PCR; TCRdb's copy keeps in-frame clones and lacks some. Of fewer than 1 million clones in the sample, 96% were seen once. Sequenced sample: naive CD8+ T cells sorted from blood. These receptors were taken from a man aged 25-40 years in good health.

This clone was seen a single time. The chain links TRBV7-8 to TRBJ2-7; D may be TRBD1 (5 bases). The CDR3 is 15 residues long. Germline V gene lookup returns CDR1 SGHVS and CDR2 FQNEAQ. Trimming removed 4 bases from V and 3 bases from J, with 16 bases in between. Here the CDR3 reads CASSSPTDGYYEQYF. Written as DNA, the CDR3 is TGTGCCAGCAGCTCCCCGACAGACGGATACTACGAGCAGTACTTC.

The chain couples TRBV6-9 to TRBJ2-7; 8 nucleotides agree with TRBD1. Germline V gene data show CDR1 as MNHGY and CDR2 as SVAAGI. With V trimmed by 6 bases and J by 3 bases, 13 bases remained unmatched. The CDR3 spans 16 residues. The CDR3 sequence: CASSQTQGAWDYEQYF. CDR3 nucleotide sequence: TGTGCCAGCAGCCAGACTCAGGGGGCTTGGGACTACGAGCAGTACTTC.

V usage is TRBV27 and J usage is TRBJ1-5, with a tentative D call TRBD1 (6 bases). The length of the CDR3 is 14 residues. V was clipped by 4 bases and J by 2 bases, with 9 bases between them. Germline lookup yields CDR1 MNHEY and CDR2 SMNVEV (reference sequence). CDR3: CASSWGAGNQPQHF. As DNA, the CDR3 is TGTGCCAGCAGTTGGGGGGCGGGCAATCAGCCCCAGCATTTT.

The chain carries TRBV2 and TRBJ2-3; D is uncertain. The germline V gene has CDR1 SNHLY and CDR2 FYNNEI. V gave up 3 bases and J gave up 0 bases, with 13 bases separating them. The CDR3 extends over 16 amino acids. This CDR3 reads CASSDPGSSSTDTQYF. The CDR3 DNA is TGTGCCAGCAGTGATCCCGGCAGCAGTAGCACAGATACGCAGTATTTT.

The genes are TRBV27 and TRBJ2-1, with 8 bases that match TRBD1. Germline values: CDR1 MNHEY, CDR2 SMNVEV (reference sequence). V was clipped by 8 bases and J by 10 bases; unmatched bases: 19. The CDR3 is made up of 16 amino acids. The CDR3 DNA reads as TGTGCCAGCCACCGGGCCGCCAGGGGGCCGACGAGGGAGCAGTTCTTC. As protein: CASHRAARGPTREQFF.

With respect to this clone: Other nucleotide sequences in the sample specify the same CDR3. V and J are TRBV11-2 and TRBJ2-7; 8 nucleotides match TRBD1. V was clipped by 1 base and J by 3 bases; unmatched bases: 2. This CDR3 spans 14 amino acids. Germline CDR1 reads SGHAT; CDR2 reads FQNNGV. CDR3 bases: TGTGCCAGCAGCTTAGGGACAGGGAGCTACGAGCAGTACTTC. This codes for CASSLGTGSYEQYF. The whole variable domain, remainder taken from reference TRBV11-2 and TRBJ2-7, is EAGVAQSPRYKIIEKRQSVAFWCNPISGHATLYWYQQILGQGPKLLIQFQNNGVVDDSQLPKDRFSAERLKGVDSTLKIQPAKLEDSAVYLCASSLGTGSYEQYFGPGTRLTVT.

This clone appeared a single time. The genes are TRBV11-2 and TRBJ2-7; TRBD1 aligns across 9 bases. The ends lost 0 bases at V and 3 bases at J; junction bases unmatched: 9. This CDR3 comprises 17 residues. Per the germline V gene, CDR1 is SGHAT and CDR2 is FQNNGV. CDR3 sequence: CASSLDSGTGQGYEQYF. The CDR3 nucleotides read TGTGCCAGCAGCTTAGATTCGGGCACGGGACAGGGCTACGAGCAGTACTTC.

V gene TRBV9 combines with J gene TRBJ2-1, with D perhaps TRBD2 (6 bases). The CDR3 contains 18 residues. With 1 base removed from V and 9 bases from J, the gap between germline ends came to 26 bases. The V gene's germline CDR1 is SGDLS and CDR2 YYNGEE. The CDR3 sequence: CASSVLPNTVAVGGEQFF. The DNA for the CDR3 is TGTGCCAGCAGCGTACTCCCCAACACAGTAGCGGTGGGGGGTGAGCAGTTCTTC.